This entry features one T cell receptor (beta chain) sequence. Its antigen is unknown. Base-call qualities are not available, and no considerably larger clone is one nucleotide away. The cohort comprised approximately 700 healthy bone marrow donors. Cohort members were all nominally healthy when sampled, although unrecorded immune exposures were likely present. The donor was CMV seronegative and belonged to the group of around 400 seronegative cohort members. A peripheral blood sample was provided by each donor, and peripheral blood mononuclear cells were used for TCR beta sequencing. The Qiagen DNeasy Blood Extraction Kit was used to extract genomic DNA from the blood cell samples. This specimen comes from a study of cytomegalovirus exposure and HLA in healthy donors (dated by TCRdb to about 2017). As for the study more broadly: In an earlier analysis of under 750 of the donors, 276 Gb of sequence data and 100 million or so unique TCR beta sequences from about 180 million T cells were reported. Genome-wide SNP genotypes for about 65% of the roughly 670 donors were used in a later genetic analysis, which treated that subset as a discovery cohort. The T cell repertoires of roughly 660 subjects were profiled by immunosequencing and related to cytomegalovirus serostatus. The number of donors typed differed by locus, with 629-630 for A, B, C, DRB1 and DQB1, around 520 for DQA1, 600 to 610 for DPA1, and approximately 470 for DPB1. Among the 398 genotyped donors, approximately 76% belonged to the genetic ancestry cluster associated with self-reported Caucasian donors. Rather than drawing on any new phenotypic data, the later analysis identified candidate immune exposures from TCR beta sequences and the way those sequences occurred across donors. To study patterns of TCR occurrence, a later analysis re-analyzed previously published TCR beta repertoires from 666 donors and added high-resolution HLA genotyping. All discovery cohort repertoires had been generated on a single sequencing platform. Alongside the repertoire data, information on donor age, sex, ethnicity and CMV serostatus was compiled. To predict cytomegalovirus infection status, the study combined high-throughput TCR immunosequencing, statistical association of individual TCRs with disease status, and machine learning. Both class I and class II loci were covered by HLA typing, at four-digit resolution. The study aimed to test whether signatures of past pathogen exposure could be identified by cataloging public T cell receptors. An earlier analysis of approximately 500 of the donors applied high-throughput TCR beta sequencing to assess whether each TCR beta V gene segment acted as functional or pseudogenic. Besides the first cohort of approximately 710 subjects, a separate validation cohort made up of over a hundred different subjects was used. Among over 350 genotyped donors of the cohort, an average of around 240,000 unique TCR beta nucleotide sequences were sequenced per donor, around 20% of them non-productive. An early release that covered roughly 600 HLA-typed donors contained approximately 300 gigabases of sequencing data and some 87 million unique TCR sequences. Because of strong linkage in the cohort, roughly five DR-DQ haplotypes were treated as single units for association and clustering. Study-wide conclusions, independent of this receptor: Some IMGT-functional V segments, including TRBV6-2 and TRBV6-3, could not be told apart with the 87-base-pair reads, so those segments were excluded. According to a later genetic analysis, donors in an Asian-associated ancestry cluster had fewer N-insertions in productive TCRs than the approximately 670-donor mean. In a later analysis, the rate of TCR association differed among HLA loci, with DRB1 alleles having the most associated TCRs and HLA-C alleles having the fewest. Three of the identified cytomegalovirus-associated TCR beta chains were confirmed in vitro to be specific for cytomegalovirus antigens. A cluster of highly shared sequence variants was judged likely to represent a technical artifact of the sequencing pipeline. According to the authors, the approach could potentially be generalized to other disease states and immunological phenotypes. Compared with equally common non-associated chains, HLA-associated TCR beta chains in a later analysis were more clonally expanded and had lower generation probabilities. The cohort was sequenced for TCR beta chains only, and without alpha or paired-chain data the features that could be detected were limited. An earlier analysis of 450 to 750 of the donors showed that most TCR beta V segments appeared in productive rearrangements either about 87% or about 30% of the time, which broadly matched IMGT annotations. The study listed approximately 160 TCR beta chains as associated with cytomegalovirus. The presence/absence analyses assumed that sequencing depth was roughly uniform across donors, and that assumption may not be true. When HLA alleles, especially DR and DQ, strongly co-occurred, attributing TCR associations to individual alleles was difficult. Most CMV-associated TCR beta chains appeared to be HLA-restricted in a later analysis, and the HLA associations seemed to be driven largely by CMV exposure. For the cohort, immune exposure information was limited to CMV serostatus. Correlated functional status among segregating V segments might reflect linkage disequilibrium, but an unknown experimental factor could not be ruled out. Most TCR sequences were seen in very few donors, while some public TCRs were found in many individuals. An association between a missense DCLRE1C variant and V-gene and J-gene trimming of TCR beta chains was found in a later genetic analysis and replicated in an independent cohort. A later analysis associated 15,000 or so TCR beta sequences with specific HLA alleles at a false discovery rate of 0.05. In both the original and validation cohorts, the classifier was reported to diagnose cytomegalovirus status with high specificity and sensitivity. Approximately 16 rarely observed V segments, including chromosome 9 orphons, were excluded from the earlier analysis of several hundred of the donors because counts were too low. A further reported finding was that TCR beta sequences accurately predicted the HLA-A and HLA-B alleles for most subjects in the first cohort. According to a later analysis, parvovirus B19, influenza, CMV and Epstein-Barr virus appeared linked to several top co-occurrence clusters. Because some donors lacked HLA typing at each locus, the association tests relied only on the typed subset.

Library preparation employed the immunoSEQ multiplex PCR assay. A mixture of 60 forward primers for TCR Vbeta segments and 13 reverse primers for TCR Jbeta segments was used in the multiplex PCR. Amplification of the CDR3 region of rearranged TCR beta genes was performed with a multiplex PCR assay on genomic DNA. The amplified TCR beta libraries were sequenced on the Illumina HiSeq System as 87-base-pair reads. Processing in the source paper ran as follows. A later analysis counted about 80 million unique TCR beta chains across the 690 or so repertoires, and around 12 million of these chains were shared by at least two donors. To remove PCR and sequencing errors, raw reads were error-corrected and collapsed into unique sequences using a nearest-neighbor algorithm that merged closely related sequences. To assign V, D and J gene segments, CDR3 sequences were aligned to IMGT reference sequences. For a sequence to be retained, a match of at least six nucleotides was required to both a V gene segment and a J gene segment. A rearrangement was called productive if the CDR3 had no stop codons and remained in frame with V and J, and every other rearrangement was called non-productive. CDR3 was defined according to IMGT convention as the region running from the second conserved V-encoded cysteine to the conserved J-encoded phenylalanine. The earlier analysis of 500 to 750 of the donors excluded any sequence lacking an unambiguous match to a single V gene segment. In an earlier analysis of 587 of the donors, V segments were called functional above 56.7% productive rearrangements and were called segregating when the between-donor standard deviation exceeded 5%. To diagnose cytomegalovirus status from the catalog of TCR beta chain sequences, a statistical classification framework was built. In a later analysis, V and J genes were assigned by comparing TCR nucleotide sequences against IMGT/GENE-DB human TR gene sequences. A later analysis assigned CDR3 sequences and most-parsimonious VDJ recombination scenarios with the TCRdist pipeline. In a later analysis, each TCR beta chain was defined by its CDR3 amino acid sequence together with its V-gene family, and reads without a unique V-gene family were excluded. To address suspected cross-contamination and a sequencing artifact, a later analysis removed 550 to 750 highly shared, low-generation-probability nucleotide sequences. For each public chain, a later analysis derived a clonal expansion index from normalized ranks of inferred template counts within each repertoire. In a later analysis, generation probabilities were computed with a VDJ recombination model fitted to out-of-frame rearrangements, and the resulting probabilities were checked against IGoR. In a later analysis, TCR-TCR, TCR-HLA and TCR-CMV co-occurrence was scored with hypergeometric tests, and a repertoire-size bias correction was applied to TCR pairs. False discovery rates were estimated in a later analysis by permuting HLA or CMV assignments 20 times. In a later analysis, co-occurring TCRs were grouped with DBSCAN, and TCRdist sequence similarity was added when clustering was performed within HLA-allele-positive subsets. Co-occurrence clustering excluded repertoires with fewer than 30,000 or more than 120,000 public chains, plus five with anomalous nucleotide sharing. The clones in this table, taken by TCRdb from immuneACCESS, are in-frame only. Not every clone is retained; where verified, under half of the shortfall comes from an unresolved V gene, and the cause of the rest is unknown. V and J calls and clone size are those listed in that table; D and trimming were worked out from the DNA. A total of tens of thousands of clones appear in this sample, around nine tenths of them only once. Approximately 2.6% of the sample is taken by the ten largest.

CDR3 length: 15 amino acids, cysteine to phenylalanine. Of the read, only the CDR3 DNA is kept; its 45 bases are in frame from base 1. CDR1 is given as GTSNPN and CDR2 as SVGIG, both from the germline V gene (reference sequence). Trimming removed 6 bases from V and 4 bases from J, leaving 21 bases between the germline ends. The sequencing sample was made of PBMCs. This chain is built from TRBV30 and TRBJ1-2, with an unclear D gene assignment. The clonotype comes from a boy aged 5-17 years in good health and CMV-seronegative. CDR3 sequence: CACGCYTGLPYGYTF. The DNA sequence is given as TGTGCCTGTGGATGTTATACTGGACTCCCCTATGGCTACACCTTC. With the rest looked up from the reference TRBV30 and TRBJ1-2 genes rather than sequenced, the full variable domain is SQTIHQWPATLVQPVGSPLSLECTVEGTSNPNLYWYRQAAGRGLQLLFYSVGIGQISSEVPQNLSASRPQDRQFILSSKKLLLSDSGFYLCACGCYTGLPYGYTFGSGTRLTVV.